This T cell receptor beta chain was recorded in a study of cytomegalovirus exposure and HLA in healthy donors. PCR employed 60 Vbeta and 13 Jbeta primers. Sequencing used immunoSEQ multiplex PCR; TCRdb keeps in-frame clones, though not all of them. The table records tens of thousands of clones, about 67% of them present only once. Germline CDR1 SNHLY, CDR2 FYNNEI. This CDR3 is 14 amino acids long. Trimming cost V 8 bases and J 3 bases; bases outside gene matches: 10. The rearrangement joins TRBV2 to TRBJ2-7; TRBD2 agrees at 7 bases. The sequenced sample was PBMCs. The source is a man younger than 45 in good health and CMV-seronegative. The CDR3 here is CASVRGTNFYEQYF. The CDR3 DNA reads as TGTGCCAGCGTACGAGGGACTAACTTCTACGAGCAGTACTTC.